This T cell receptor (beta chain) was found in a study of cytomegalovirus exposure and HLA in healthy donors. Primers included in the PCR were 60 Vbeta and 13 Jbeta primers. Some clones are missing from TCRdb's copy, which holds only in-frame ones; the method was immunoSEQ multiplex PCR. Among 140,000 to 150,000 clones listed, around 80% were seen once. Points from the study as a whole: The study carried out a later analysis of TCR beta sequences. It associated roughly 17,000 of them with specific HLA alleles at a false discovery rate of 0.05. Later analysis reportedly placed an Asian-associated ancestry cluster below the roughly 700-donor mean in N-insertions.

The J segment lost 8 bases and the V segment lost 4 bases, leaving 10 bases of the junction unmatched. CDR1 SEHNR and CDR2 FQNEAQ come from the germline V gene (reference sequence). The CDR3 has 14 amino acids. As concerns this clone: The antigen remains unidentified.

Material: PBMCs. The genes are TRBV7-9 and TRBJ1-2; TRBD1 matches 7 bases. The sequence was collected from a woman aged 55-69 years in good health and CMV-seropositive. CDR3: CASSWDSDLDGYTF. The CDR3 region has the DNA TGTGCCAGCAGCTGGGACAGCGACTTGGACGGCTACACCTTC.